This TCR beta chain was documented in a study of vaccination effects on CD4 cells after COVID-19. Germline CDR1 is SGHTA and CDR2 is FQGNSA. The CDR3 runs to 15 residues. Trimming pared 5 bases from V and 2 bases from J, leaving 15 bases between. Antigen-specific CD4+ T cells expanded by the ViraFEST assay with viral peptide pools were then sequenced. The authors isolated CD4+ T cells after around 9 days of culture. Participants were vaccinated with two doses of either the BNT162b2 or mRNA-1273 vaccine. Cultures of fewer than 2.5 million PBMC per well contained approximately 10 IU/ml IL-2 plus 10 ug/ml peptides. Here immunoSEQ multiplex PCR was the method, and the copy in TCRdb shows in-frame clones only, minus some. This sample has around 81,000 clones, with around four fifths found just once. Regarding this clone: Antigen: not known.

Findings of the study overall: Marked clonal contraction was seen late after vaccination (in both infection- and vaccine-induced clones).

The receptor was derived from a human donor who received a COVID-19 vaccine. Sequenced material: CD4+ T cells from PBMCs cultured with HCoV-OC43 spike peptides, taken after COVID-19 vaccination. Subset of the sample: HCoV-OC43 spike overlapping peptide pool stimulation. This chain uses TRBV7-2 with TRBJ1-1; D is perhaps TRBD1 (5 bases). The CDR3 is CASSPGGVSNTEAFF. CDR3 DNA: TGTGCCAGCAGCCCCGGGGGGGTCTCTAACACTGAAGCTTTCTTT.